This T cell receptor beta chain was sequenced in a study of T-cell reconstitution after alpha-beta-depleted transplantation in children. A library of TCRbeta sequences, prepared with unique molecular identifiers, was generated. One entry per CDR3 protein, called by TCRdb with MiXCR from the PCR reads. The sample contains about 180,000 distinct CDR3 sequences, approximately 12% of which appear only once. This clonotype has a count of ten or more. With 0 bases removed from V and 4 bases from J, the gap between germline ends came to 16 bases. The CDR3 length is 17 residues. CDR1 is LGHDT and CDR2 is YNNKEL in the germline V gene (reference sequence).

The V call is TRBV3-1, the J call TRBJ2-1; D ambiguous. The sequencing here drew on PBMCs, taken before TCRalphabeta/CD19-depleted stem cell transplant. The clonotype was recovered from a boy aged 2-9 years with acute myeloid leukemia, due to receive a stem cell transplant. The CDR3: CASSQDVGVSIYNEQFF. The CDR3 bases are TGTGCCAGCAGCCAAGATGTCGGTGTTAGCATATACAATGAGCAGTTCTTC.